This entry concerns a single T cell receptor (beta chain). Its target is not known. Germline CDR1 SGHNT, CDR2 YYREEE (reference sequence). This CDR3 is built from 17 residues. This sample is drawn from a study of cytomegalovirus exposure and HLA in healthy donors. Study-level findings and limits: Highly shared variants forming one cluster were likely a sequencing artifact. The presence/absence work took it that sequencing depth was about the same across donors.

Amplification used 60 Vbeta primers and 13 Jbeta primers. Sequenced by immunoSEQ multiplex PCR; TCRdb stores in-frame clones only, minus some. The sample consists of over 150,000 clones, about four fifths of them appearing once. The sequencing sample was made of PBMCs. The chain recombines TRBV5-4 with TRBJ2-5; TRBD2 agrees at 9 bases. The J call may be mistaken, given a closer DNA end match to TRBJ2-7. The TCR comes from a woman in her fifties or sixties in good health and CMV-seropositive. This chain's CDR3 is CASSLYIRTSVSYEQYF. In DNA form, the CDR3 reads TGTGCCAGCAGCTTGTATATTCGGACTAGCGTCTCCTACGAGCAGTACTTC.